These 21 T cell receptor beta chains were all obtained from the same sample, sequenced in a study of regulatory T cells in long-lasting Graves disease. The time point was: persistent/refractory GD, antithyroid drugs over 5 years with positive TRAb. TCR sequences were obtained from RNA taken from PBMCs. In building TCR beta libraries, iRepertoire HTBI primers were used together with Arm-PCR of CDR3 regions. TCRdb reprocessed the multiplex PCR reads via MiXCR and lists one record per CDR3 protein. This table holds about 310,000 distinct CDR3 sequences, around 20% found once. The sequencing here drew on peripheral blood mononuclear cells (PBMCs), taken when the disease was refractory, from a patient treated with antithyroid drugs. These receptors were obtained from a female donor with Graves disease.

This clonotype was counted between two and nine times. The chain joins TRBV5-1 to TRBJ2-7; 9 positions agree with TRBD2. Losses at the gene ends were 3 bases for V and 9 bases for J; bases not matched to a gene: 10. This CDR3 contains 14 residues. Per the germline V gene, CDR1 is SGHRS and CDR2 is YFSETQ. The CDR3 coding sequence is TGCGCCAGCAGCTCCGGGACTAGCAGGAACAGGCAGTACTTC. Its translation: CASSSGTSRNRQYF.

The sample holds a few counts of this clonotype. J is TRBJ2-3 and V is TRBV7-3; 7 nucleotides line up with TRBD1. Germline V gene sequence: CDR1 SGHTA, CDR2 FQGTGA. The CDR3 length is 13 residues. J was trimmed by 2 bases and V by 9 bases; bases with no gene match: 5. The CDR3 spells CASSRGNTDTQYF. For the CDR3, the DNA is TGTGCCAGTAGCAGGGGGAACACAGATACGCAGTATTTT.

With regard to this clonotype: The final CDR3 position lacks the conserved phenylalanine or tryptophan, pointing to a likely read error. The rearrangement links TRBV28 to TRBJ2-1, with D possibly matching TRBD2 (6 bases). The CDR3 has 18 residues. Per the germline V gene, CDR1 is MDHEN and CDR2 is SYDVKM. V lost 3 bases and J lost 0, with 18 bases in between. The CDR3: CASSFPNSGGSSYNEQFL. DNA of the CDR3: TGTGCCAGCAGTTTCCCGAATTCCGGGGGTAGCTCCTACAATGAGCAGTTCCTC.

This clonotype was recorded a few times. The chain has TRBV20-1 and TRBJ2-4; D remains unclear. V was clipped by 3 bases and J by 0 bases, with 9 bases between them. Per germline, CDR1 DFQATT and CDR2 SNEGSKA (reference sequence). The CDR3 extends over 14 amino acids. CDR3 region: CSARIVGAKNIQYF. CDR3 nucleotide sequence: TGCAGTGCTAGGATAGTCGGAGCCAAAAACATTCAGTACTTC.

This clonotype was seen a handful of times. This chain uses TRBV20-1 with TRBJ1-2, with a weak D call TRBD1 (5 bases). Germline assignment: CDR1 DFQATT and CDR2 SNEGSKA (reference sequence). The CDR3 has 16 amino acids. The V end lost 5 bases, the J end lost 4 bases, and 23 bases lay between the germline ends. The CDR3 here is CSARGRDRRNLYGYTF. DNA of the CDR3: TGCAGTGCTCGGGGCCGGGACCGCCGTAATCTCTATGGCTACACCTTC.

This sequence joins TRBV11-1 and TRBJ2-7, with a weak D call TRBD2 (5 bases). With 3 bases removed from V and 1 base from J, the gap between germline ends came to 10 bases. The CDR3 spans 14 residues. In germline, CDR1 is SGHAT, CDR2 FQDESV (reference sequence). Here the CDR3 DNA reads TGTGCCAGCAGCTTTGACGGGATATCCTACGAGCAGTACTTC. It yields the protein CASSFDGISYEQYF.

The chain joins TRBV4-1 to TRBJ1-6, with D possibly being TRBD1 (5 bases). V lost 4 bases and J 0 bases, leaving 10 bases between the germline ends. Per germline, CDR1 MGHRA and CDR2 YSYEKL. This CDR3 contains 16 residues. CDR3 DNA sequence: TGCGCCAGCAGCCGCTCGGGGGGCTCCTATAATTCACCCCTCCACTTT. Translation: CASSRSGGSYNSPLHF.

Many counts were recorded for this clonotype. The chain carries TRBV5-4 and TRBJ2-6; TRBD1 agrees at 8 bases. The V segment lost 4 bases and the J segment 0 bases; nucleotides outside the gene matches: 6. The CDR3 extends over 17 amino acids. Germline values: CDR1 SGHNT, CDR2 YYREEE (reference sequence). This chain's CDR3 is CASSRDRLSSGANVLTF. The CDR3 DNA sequence: TGTGCCAGCAGCCGGGACAGGCTTAGCTCTGGGGCCAACGTCCTGACTTTC. Drawing the rest from reference TRBV5-4 and TRBJ2-6, the complete variable domain is ETGVTQSPTHLIKTRGQQVTLRCSSQSGHNTVSWYQQALGQGPQFIFQYYREEENGRGNFPPRFSGLQFPNYSSELNVNALELDDSALYLCASSRDRLSSGANVLTFGAGSRLTVL.

The sample holds a few counts of this clonotype. The rearrangement uses TRBV4-3 and TRBJ2-5, with D unclear. The germline CDR1 and CDR2 sequences are LGHNA and YSLEER. This CDR3 comprises 15 residues. Trimming left V 0 bases short and J 3 bases short, with 11 bases between. Written as DNA, the CDR3 is TGCGCCAGCAGCCAAGACCACAGTCTAAAAGAGACCCAGTACTTC. This gives the protein CASSQDHSLKETQYF.

This clonotype was found many times. This rearrangement joins TRBV7-2 to TRBJ2-5, with 11 bases lining up with TRBD2. Germline V gives CDR1 SGHTA, CDR2 FQGNSA. The junction had 16 bases not matched to a gene; V was cut back by 5 bases and J by 5 bases. The CDR3 consists of 18 residues. Here the CDR3 reads CASSPSGLAGGFPETQYF. CDR3 nucleotides: TGTGCCAGCAGCCCCTCGGGGCTAGCGGGAGGTTTCCCGGAGACCCAGTACTTC.

This clonotype was counted only a few times. The chain links TRBV20-1 to TRBJ2-5; 7 nucleotides match TRBD2. The germline V gene has CDR1 DFQATT and CDR2 SNEGSKA (reference sequence). The CDR3 consists of 24 residues. The trim removed 4 bases at V and 5 bases at J, leaving 40 bases unmatched. The CDR3 reads CSATVRRSPNKPCGAAGVGETQYF. The CDR3 region has the DNA TGCAGTGCTACCGTTCGGAGAAGCCCAAACAAACCCTGTGGTGCGGCGGGAGTGGGGGAGACCCAGTACTTC.

This clonotype turned up a few times. The chain is built from TRBV6-1 and TRBJ1-1, with D perhaps TRBD1 (5 bases). CDR1 is MNHNS and CDR2 is SASEGT in the germline V gene. Trimming left V 6 bases short and J 7 bases short, with 15 bases between. The CDR3 length is 13 residues. The DNA for the CDR3 is TGTGCCAGCAGGTCCCCGGGGGTTGTTGAAGCTTTCTTT. Encoded protein: CASRSPGVVEAFF.

This chain's CDR3 is CSATLGGREKLFF. Written as DNA, the CDR3 is TGCAGTGCTACCTTGGGGGGGCGTGAAAAACTGTTTTTT. The chain has TRBV20-1 and TRBJ1-4, with a possible D match to TRBD1 (6 bases). Trimming left V 4 bases short and J 7 bases short, with 13 bases between. Germline assignment: CDR1 DFQATT and CDR2 SNEGSKA (reference sequence). CDR3 length equals 13 residues.

This chain links TRBV7-9 with TRBJ2-1; possible D gene TRBD2, 7 bases. The germline V gene has CDR1 SEHNR and CDR2 FQNEAQ (reference sequence). V was pared by 8 bases and J by 6 bases, with 14 bases between. This CDR3 spans 13 amino acids. CDR3 protein: CASGGGNLNEQFF. The CDR3, as DNA: TGTGCCAGCGGCGGGGGCAATCTCAATGAGCAGTTCTTC.

This clonotype was recorded at least ten times. The V call is TRBV6-1, the J call TRBJ1-5; no firm D call. CDR3 length equals 13 residues. Trimming shortened V by 7 bases and J by 5 bases, and 12 bases separated the two germline ends. CDR1 and CDR2 (germline): MNHNS, SASEGT. The CDR3 DNA sequence: TGTGCCAGCAATCGATTTAGGGATCAGCCCCAGCATTTT. Its translation is CASNRFRDQPQHF.

This clonotype was seen many times. The chain recombines TRBV6-9 with TRBJ2-7, with TRBD1 identical over 8 bases. V lost 4 bases, J lost 5 bases, and 4 bases stayed unmatched. This CDR3 has 13 residues. Per the germline V gene, CDR1 is MNHGY and CDR2 is SVAAGI. CDR3 amino acids: CASSFRGPNEQYF. The CDR3 nucleotides are TGTGCCAGCAGTTTCAGGGGGCCCAACGAGCAGTACTTC.

The rearrangement uses TRBV27 and TRBJ1-5, with 8 bases that match TRBD1. Trimming at V came to 6 bases and at J to 1 base, leaving 8 bases not matched to a gene. CDR3 length: 16 amino acids. Germline lookup yields CDR1 MNHEY and CDR2 SMNVEV (reference sequence). In DNA, the CDR3 is TGTGCCAGCAGCTTTGCAGGGGGCGCGAGCAATCAGCCCCAGCATTTT. This encodes CASSFAGGASNQPQHF.

The V and J genes are TRBV20-1 and TRBJ2-5, with a possible D match to TRBD2 (5 bases). Trimming shortened V by 3 bases and J by 5 bases, and 13 bases separated the two germline ends. Germline V CDR1 and CDR2: DFQATT, SNEGSKA (reference sequence). The CDR3 contains 13 residues. The CDR3 sequence is CSASEGNGETQYF. The CDR3, as DNA: TGCAGTGCTAGTGAGGGTAACGGGGAGACCCAGTACTTC.

This clonotype was picked up a small number of times. The rearrangement uses TRBV30 and TRBJ2-7; TRBD2 matches at 7 bases. With V trimmed by 5 bases and J by 0 bases, 13 bases remained unmatched. The germline CDR1 and CDR2 sequences are GTSNPN and SVGIG (reference sequence). The CDR3 consists of 16 residues. CDR3 residues: CAWSGGGRVPSYEQYF. CDR3 coding DNA: TGTGCCTGGTCTGGAGGCGGGAGAGTCCCCTCCTACGAGCAGTACTTC.

This chain joins TRBV7-2 and TRBJ2-1; D unresolved. CDR1 is SGHTA and CDR2 is FQGNSA in the germline V gene. V lost 3 bases to trimming and J lost 9 bases, with 9 bases between them. The CDR3 covers 12 residues. For the CDR3, the DNA is TGTGCCAGCAGCTTCCTAGGAAGTGAGCAGTTCTTC. Residues: CASSFLGSEQFF. The full variable domain, rest sourced from reference TRBV7-2 and TRBJ2-1, is GAGVSQSPSNKVTEKGKDVELRCDPISGHTALYWYRQSLGQGLEFLIYFQGNSAPDKSGLPSDRFSAERTGGSVSTLTIQRTQQEDSAVYLCASSFLGSEQFFGPGTRLTVL.

This clonotype was seen more than once but under ten times. The rearrangement links TRBV6-1 to TRBJ1-1; 8 bases agree with TRBD1. J gave up 6 bases and V 6 bases, and 6 bases lay outside the gene matches. CDR1 is MNHNS, CDR2 SASEGT, per germline. The CDR3 consists of 13 residues. The CDR3 loop reads CASRRRQGPEAFF. The CDR3 DNA is TGTGCCAGCAGACGACGACAGGGGCCTGAAGCTTTCTTT.